Sequencing of this T cell receptor beta chain was carried out in a study of read filtering for tumor transcriptome and immune sequencing. Background on the study: RNA-seq yielded only roughly 75 to 1,400 TCR reads, IR-seq about 3.5 to 11 million. Study-level findings and limits: IR-seq and RNA-seq agreed better without single-read clonotypes. Single-read clonotypes: about 83% of IR-seq clonotypes (approximately 3.7% of reads), roughly 70% of RNA-seq clonotypes (nearly 45% of reads).

This clonotype was recorded many times. Its antigen remains unknown. Every patient had bone marrow sampled while the disease was active. The trim removed 6 bases at V and 6 bases at J, leaving 12 bases unmatched. The germline V gene encodes CDR1 DFQATT and CDR2 SNEGSKA (reference sequence). The CDR3 totals 14 residues. Molecular barcoded adaptors covering alpha/delta and beta/gamma chains were used on roughly 400 ng RNA. TCRdb independently ran MiXCR on the reads; one entry per CDR3 protein. The table includes about 39,000 distinct CDR3 sequences, 13% to 15% detected once. Sequencing was carried out using a population of CD138-negative cells sorted from bone marrow. The V call is TRBV20-1, the J call TRBJ1-2; 8 positions agree with TRBD1. The origin of this receptor is a donor aged 40 or over with multiple myeloma. CDR3 DNA sequence: TGCAGTGCGAGGACAGGGTCATATTCGGATGGCTACACCTTC. Translated: CSARTGSYSDGYTF.